One sample yielded the 6 T cell receptor beta chains listed below, sequenced in a study of T cell changes during pregnancy in multiple sclerosis (dated by TCRdb to between 2017 and 2020). Receptor libraries were prepared by the immunoSEQ multiplex PCR assay. The table comes from immuneACCESS by way of TCRdb, which keeps in-frame sequences with V and J called. Part of the clones is missing from these tables; in studies checked, under half for an unresolved V gene and the rest for unknown reasons. The sample table holds fewer than 40,000 clones, of which 90% to 95% were seen once. Around 0.78% of the sample belongs to the ten largest clones. The source was CD4+ T cells from peripheral blood mononuclear cells, collected in the third trimester of pregnancy. These receptor sequences come from a female donor with multiple sclerosis, enrolled in a pregnancy study.

The V call is TRBV7-2, the J call TRBJ1-2; 7 nucleotides align to TRBD1. This CDR3 has 14 amino acids. CDR1 SGHTA and CDR2 FQGNSA come from the germline V gene. V was pared by 0 bases and J by 2 bases, with 0 bases of the junction left unmatched. The CDR3 loop reads CASSLAQGNYGYTF. DNA of the CDR3: TGTGCCAGCAGCTTAGCACAGGGGAACTATGGCTACACCTTC.

The genes are TRBV27 and TRBJ1-2; 11 bases agree with TRBD1. Trimming at V came to 0 bases and at J to 8 bases, leaving 5 bases not matched to a gene. From germline, CDR1 is MNHEY and CDR2 SMNVEV (reference sequence). The CDR3 sequence is 15 residues long. This chain's CDR3 is CASSLSPRTGGGYTF. The CDR3 region has the DNA TGTGCCAGCAGTTTATCCCCTCGGACAGGGGGCGGCTACACCTTC.

The chain joins TRBV11-2 to TRBJ2-5, with 14 bases identical to TRBD2. Losses at the gene ends were 5 bases for V and 2 bases for J; bases not matched to a gene: 10. This CDR3 spans 18 amino acids. CDR1 is SGHAT and CDR2 is FQNNGV in the germline V gene. The CDR3 loop reads CASSKMTSGRASQETQYF. The DNA of the CDR3 is TGTGCCAGCAGCAAAATGACTAGCGGGAGGGCCAGTCAAGAGACCCAGTACTTC.

The chain uses TRBV5-1 and TRBJ1-1; unclear D gene. V gave up 0 bases and J gave up 4 bases, with 13 bases separating them. Germline values: CDR1 SGHRS, CDR2 YFSETQ. The CDR3 extends over 15 amino acids. The chain's CDR3 is CASSLVGEGSTEAFF. For the CDR3, the DNA is TGCGCCAGCAGCTTGGTTGGAGAAGGGAGCACTGAAGCTTTCTTT.

The J gene is TRBJ1-6, the V gene TRBV5-1; 8 nucleotides match TRBD1. The CDR3 length is 14 residues. Germline CDR1 is SGHRS and CDR2 is YFSETQ. The junction had 4 bases not matched to a gene; V was cut back by 5 bases and J by 6 bases. The CDR3 reads CASRWTGLNSPLHF. CDR3 DNA sequence: TGCGCCAGCAGATGGACAGGGCTTAATTCACCCCTCCACTTT.

This clone was counted once. This chain links TRBV7-2 with TRBJ1-5, with TRBD1 identical over 9 bases. This CDR3 has 14 amino acids. Germline CDR1 reads SGHTA; CDR2 reads FQGNSA. Trimming took 3 bases from V and 5 from J; bases not matched to a gene: 2. The CDR3 DNA sequence: TGTGCCAGCAGCTTGGACAGGGGATATCAGCCCCAGCATTTT. Translating it yields CASSLDRGYQPQHF.